This record concerns one TCR beta chain sequence. This sample was included in a study of blood T cell repertoires in COVID-19. Whole-study context: Acute-phase and convalescent COVID-19 samples originated in the United States, Italy and Spain. T cells, B-cell-depleted T cells, or PBMCs provided the cDNA or gDNA that served as material.

In the original analysis: For nucleated cells, counts were estimated from reference gene primer amplification. Assay used: immunoSEQ multiplex PCR; TCRdb lists only in-frame clones, some missing. The V and J calls and clone size are taken from that table; D and trimming were inferred from the DNA. The data contain some 70,000 clones, about 88% of them singletons. This receptor was identified in an older man with active or convalescent COVID-19. Sequencing used peripheral blood.

This chain's CDR3 is CASSPNTAGGYNEQFF. DNA of the CDR3: TGTGCCAGCAGCCCCAACACCGCGGGAGGCTACAATGAGCAGTTCTTC. The chain recombines TRBV7-3 with TRBJ2-1; 8 bases line up with TRBD2. Germline V lookup: CDR1 SGHTA, CDR2 FQGTGA. The ends lost 5 bases at V and 3 bases at J; junction bases unmatched: 9. CDR3 size: 16 residues. Full variable domain (rest looked up from reference TRBV7-3 and TRBJ2-1): GAGVSQTPSNKVTEKGKYVELRCDPISGHTALYWYRQSLGQGPEFLIYFQGTGAADDSGLPNDRFFAVRPEGSVSTLKIQRTERGDSAVYLCASSPNTAGGYNEQFFGPGTRLTVL.